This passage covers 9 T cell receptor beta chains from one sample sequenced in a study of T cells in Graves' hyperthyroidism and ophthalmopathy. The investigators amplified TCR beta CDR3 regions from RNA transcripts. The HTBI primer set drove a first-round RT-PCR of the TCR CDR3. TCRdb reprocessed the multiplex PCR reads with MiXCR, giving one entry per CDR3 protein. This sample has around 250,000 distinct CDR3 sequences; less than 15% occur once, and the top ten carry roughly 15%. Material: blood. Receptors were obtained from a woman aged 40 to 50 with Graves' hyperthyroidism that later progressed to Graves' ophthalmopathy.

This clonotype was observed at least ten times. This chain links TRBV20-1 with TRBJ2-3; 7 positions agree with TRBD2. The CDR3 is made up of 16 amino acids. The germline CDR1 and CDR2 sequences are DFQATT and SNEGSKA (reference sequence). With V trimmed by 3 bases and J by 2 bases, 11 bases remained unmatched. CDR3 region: CSASQGLPLLTDTQYF. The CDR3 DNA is TGCAGTGCTAGCCAGGGACTACCTTTACTCACAGATACGCAGTATTTT.

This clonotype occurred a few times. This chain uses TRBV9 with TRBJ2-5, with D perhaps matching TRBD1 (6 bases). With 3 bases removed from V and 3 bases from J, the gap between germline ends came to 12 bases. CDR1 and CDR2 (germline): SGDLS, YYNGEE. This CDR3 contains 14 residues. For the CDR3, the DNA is TGTGCCAGCAGCGCAGGGGTAGGTGAAGAGACCCAGTACTTC. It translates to CASSAGVGEETQYF.

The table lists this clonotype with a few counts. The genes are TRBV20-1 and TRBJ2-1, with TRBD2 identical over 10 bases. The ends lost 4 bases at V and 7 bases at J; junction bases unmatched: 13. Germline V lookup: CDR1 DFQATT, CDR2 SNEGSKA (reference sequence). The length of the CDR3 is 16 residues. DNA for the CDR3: TGCAGTGCTACCTACCCCAGCGGGAGGGCCTCGAATGAGCAGTTCTTC. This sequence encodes CSATYPSGRASNEQFF.

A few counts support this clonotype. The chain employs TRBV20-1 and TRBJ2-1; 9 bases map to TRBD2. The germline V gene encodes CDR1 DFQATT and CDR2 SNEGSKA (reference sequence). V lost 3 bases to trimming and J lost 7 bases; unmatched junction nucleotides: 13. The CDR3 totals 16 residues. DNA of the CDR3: TGCAGTGCTAGTATGACTAGCGGTATGATATGGAATGAGCAGTTCTTC. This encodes CSASMTSGMIWNEQFF.

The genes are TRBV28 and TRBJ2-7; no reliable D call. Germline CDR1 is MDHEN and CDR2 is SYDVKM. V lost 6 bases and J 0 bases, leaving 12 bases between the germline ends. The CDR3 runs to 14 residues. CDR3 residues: CASSLIADSYEQYF. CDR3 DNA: TGTGCCAGCAGCCTGATAGCAGACTCCTACGAGCAGTACTTC.

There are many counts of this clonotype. In nucleotides, the CDR3 is TGTGCCAGCAGCTCCCCGGGACTCCTCTTCTACGAGCAGTACTTC. Its translation is CASSSPGLLFYEQYF. The V and J genes are TRBV28 and TRBJ2-7; TRBD2 might be the D (6 bases). CDR1 MDHEN and CDR2 SYDVKM come from the germline V gene. The CDR3 is 15 residues long. V was cut by 6 bases and J by 3 bases, with 18 bases left in between.

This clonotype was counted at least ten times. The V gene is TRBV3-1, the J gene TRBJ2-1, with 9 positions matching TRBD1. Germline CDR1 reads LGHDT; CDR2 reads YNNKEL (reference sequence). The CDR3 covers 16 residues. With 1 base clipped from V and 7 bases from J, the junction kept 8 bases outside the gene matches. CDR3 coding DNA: TGTGCCAGCAGCCAAGTGCTCGGACAGGGGAAGAATGAGCAGTTCTTC. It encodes CASSQVLGQGKNEQFF.

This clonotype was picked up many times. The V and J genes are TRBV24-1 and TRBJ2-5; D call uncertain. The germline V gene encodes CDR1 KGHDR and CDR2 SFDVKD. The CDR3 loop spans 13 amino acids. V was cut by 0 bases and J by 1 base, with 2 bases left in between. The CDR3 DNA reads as TGTGCCACCAGTGATTTGTTCCAAGAGACCCAGTACTTC. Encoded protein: CATSDLFQETQYF.

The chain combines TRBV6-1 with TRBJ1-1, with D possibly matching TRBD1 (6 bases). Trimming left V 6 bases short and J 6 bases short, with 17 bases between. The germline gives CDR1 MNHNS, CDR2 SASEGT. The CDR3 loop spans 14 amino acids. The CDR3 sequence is CASSISQGFSEAFF. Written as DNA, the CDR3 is TGTGCCAGCAGCATTTCTCAGGGGTTTTCTGAAGCTTTCTTT.